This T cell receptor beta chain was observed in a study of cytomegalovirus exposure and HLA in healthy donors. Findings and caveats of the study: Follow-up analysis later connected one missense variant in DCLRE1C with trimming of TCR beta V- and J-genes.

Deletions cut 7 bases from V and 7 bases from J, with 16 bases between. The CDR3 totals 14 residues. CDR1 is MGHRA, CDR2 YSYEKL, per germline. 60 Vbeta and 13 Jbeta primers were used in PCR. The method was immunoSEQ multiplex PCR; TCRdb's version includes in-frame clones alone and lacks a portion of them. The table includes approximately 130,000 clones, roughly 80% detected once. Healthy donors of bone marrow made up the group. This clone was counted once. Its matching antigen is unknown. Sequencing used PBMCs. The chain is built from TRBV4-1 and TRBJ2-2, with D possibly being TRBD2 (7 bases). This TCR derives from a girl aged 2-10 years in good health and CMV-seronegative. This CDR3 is CASTRAGADGELFF. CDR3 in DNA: TGCGCCAGCACCCGGGCGGGGGCGGACGGGGAGCTGTTTTTT.